These 29 T cell receptor beta chains were sequenced from one sample in a study of blood T cell repertoires in COVID-19. Repertoires were generated with immunoSEQ multiplex PCR, while TCRdb's copy carries only in-frame clones and drops some. This sample yields about 270,000 clones, of which more than 75% are seen a single time; roughly 2.1% belongs to the top ten. The sample taken for sequencing was PBMCs or T cells enriched from blood (not recorded which). The source of these receptors is a woman between 40 and 55 years old with acute COVID-19.

V and J are TRBV29-1 and TRBJ1-1, with D hard to call. Germline lookup yields CDR1 SQVTM and CDR2 ANQGSEA. V was cut by 4 bases and J by 0 bases, with 9 bases left in between. This CDR3 has 13 residues. CDR3 region: CSVVGGMNTEAFF. CDR3 DNA: TGCAGCGTTGTGGGAGGCATGAACACTGAAGCTTTCTTT.

The chain carries TRBV24-1 and TRBJ2-2; TRBD2 is a possible D gene (5 bases). CDR1 and CDR2 (germline): KGHDR, SFDVKD. The CDR3 has 14 residues. V was cut by 7 bases and J by 1 base, with 9 bases left in between. As DNA, the CDR3 is TGTGCCACCAGGTCGGGGAAGAACACCGGGGAGCTGTTTTTT. It translates to CATRSGKNTGELFF.

The chain couples TRBV11-1 to TRBJ1-1, with D uncertain. The ends were cut back, 4 bases at V and 4 bases at J, with 10 bases in the middle. Per the germline V gene, CDR1 is SGHAT and CDR2 is FQDESV (reference sequence). This CDR3 is 13 amino acids long. The CDR3 nucleotides read TGTGCCAGCAGCTCACACCCAGGCACTGAAGCTTTCTTT. This translates into CASSSHPGTEAFF.

This chain links TRBV19 with TRBJ1-2, with D tentatively TRBD1 (6 bases). CDR1 LNHDA and CDR2 SQIVND come from the germline V gene (reference sequence). This CDR3 region has 15 residues. Trimming stripped 4 bases from V and 2 bases from J, with 14 bases between. CDR3 bases: TGTGCCAGTAGTAACGGGAGGGGGGGAAACTATGGCTACACCTTC. It encodes CASSNGRGGNYGYTF.

The rearrangement joins TRBV19 to TRBJ2-1; weak D call: TRBD1 (6 bases). The V gene lost 3 bases and the J gene lost 4 bases, with 13 bases spanning the gap. Germline lookup yields CDR1 LNHDA and CDR2 SQIVND (reference sequence). This CDR3 has 15 amino acids. CDR3 nucleotide sequence: TGTGCCAGTAGTATCTGGGCAGGGGCTTACAATGAGCAGTTCTTC. Encoded protein: CASSIWAGAYNEQFF.

V is TRBV2 and J is TRBJ1-2; 10 bases are a match to TRBD1. V gave up 6 bases and J gave up 6 bases; unmatched junction bases: 7. Looked up from germline, CDR1 is SNHLY and CDR2 is FYNNEI. The CDR3 totals 14 residues. The CDR3 is CASRTEGQGNGYTF. In DNA, the CDR3 is TGTGCCAGCAGAACCGAGGGACAGGGGAATGGCTACACCTTC.

V and J are TRBV19 and TRBJ2-7; 13 bases match TRBD2. There are 14 residues in the CDR3. The V gene end was trimmed by 9 bases and the J gene end by 2 bases; junction bases not matched to a gene: 4. Looked up from germline, CDR1 is LNHDA and CDR2 is SQIVND (reference sequence). CDR3 sequence reads: CASRTSGSAYEQYF. Written as DNA, the CDR3 is TGTGCCAGCCGGACTAGCGGGAGCGCCTACGAGCAGTACTTC.

The rearrangement joins TRBV15 to TRBJ2-1; 10 bases map to TRBD1. CDR3 size: 16 residues. V shed 4 bases, J shed 3 bases, and the junction held 6 bases outside the gene matches. The germline V gene has CDR1 LNHNV and CDR2 YYDKDF (reference sequence). The CDR3 DNA reads as TGTGCCACCAGCACCCTCGACAGGGGGCTCTACAATGAGCAGTTCTTC. The encoded protein is CATSTLDRGLYNEQFF.

This clone was observed once. V and J are TRBV5-1 and TRBJ1-1; 10 bases are shared with TRBD1. The ends lost 3 bases at V and 5 bases at J; junction bases unmatched: 7. The CDR3 totals 15 residues. Germline V CDR1 and CDR2: SGHRS, YFSETQ. CDR3 in amino acids: CASSYRGQGGTEAFF. The CDR3 DNA follows: TGCGCCAGCAGCTACCGTGGACAGGGGGGTACTGAAGCTTTCTTT.

The chain recombines TRBV29-1 with TRBJ1-1; the match to TRBD1 covers 10 bases. The germline V gene encodes CDR1 SQVTM and CDR2 ANQGSEA. This CDR3 spans 13 amino acids. J gave up 6 bases and V 7 bases, and 8 bases lay outside the gene matches. CDR3 sequence: CSGRTGGFSEAFF. The CDR3 region has the DNA TGCAGCGGACGGACAGGGGGTTTCTCTGAAGCTTTCTTT.

The chain uses TRBV29-1 and TRBJ1-2, with 11 positions matching TRBD1. CDR1 is SQVTM and CDR2 is ANQGSEA in the germline V gene. The CDR3 contains 14 residues. The junction had 5 bases not matched to a gene; V was cut back by 0 bases and J by 8 bases. The CDR3 DNA reads TGCAGCGTTGAAGAAAGGACAGGGGGCTTCGGCTACACCTTC. Translation gives CSVEERTGGFGYTF. Complete variable domain (other parts from reference TRBV29-1 and TRBJ1-2): SAVISQKPSRDICQRGTSLTIQCQVDSQVTMMFWYRQQPGQSLTLIATANQGSEATYESGFVIDKFPISRPNLTFSTLTVSNMSPEDSSIYLCSVEERTGGFGYTFGSGTRLTVV.

This chain uses TRBV11-2 with TRBJ1-2; D is perhaps TRBD1 (6 bases). Germline assignment: CDR1 SGHAT and CDR2 FQNNGV. V lost 2 bases and J lost 2, with 15 bases in between. This CDR3 spans 16 amino acids. The CDR3, as DNA: TGTGCCAGCAGCTTACGGTCAGGGGAAGCGAACTATGGCTACACCTTC. It translates to CASSLRSGEANYGYTF.

The chain uses TRBV6-2 or TRBV6-3 and TRBJ1-2, with D possibly TRBD1 on 6 matching bases. The CDR3 runs 17 residues. Germline CDR1 MNHEY, CDR2 SVGEGT. With 2 bases removed from V and 1 base from J, the gap between germline ends came to 17 bases. The CDR3: CASSYTGHLFVNYGYTF. The DNA for the CDR3 is TGTGCCAGCAGTTACACGGGACACCTATTCGTTAACTATGGCTACACCTTC.

The V and J genes are TRBV27 and TRBJ1-2, with TRBD1 as a possible D gene (5 bases). Deletions cut 6 bases from V and 6 bases from J, with 17 bases between. CDR1 and CDR2 (germline): MNHEY, SMNVEV (reference sequence). The CDR3 has 14 residues. The CDR3 sequence: CASSPPGGFNGYTF. DNA of the CDR3: TGTGCCAGCAGCCCCCCGGGGGGTTTTAATGGCTACACCTTC.

This clone was recorded a few times. The chain uses TRBV24-1 and TRBJ2-1; possibly TRBD2 for D (5 bases). CDR1 and CDR2 from the germline V gene are KGHDR and SFDVKD. V was trimmed by 5 bases and J by 0 bases, leaving 13 bases between them. The CDR3 contains 16 residues. The CDR3 bases are TGTGCCACCAGTGTTTCCGGGGATAGCTCCTACAATGAGCAGTTCTTC. This gives the protein CATSVSGDSSYNEQFF.

The chain employs TRBV6-5 and TRBJ1-1; tentatively, D is TRBD1 (5 bases). The ends were cut back, 2 bases at V and 1 base at J, with 8 bases in the middle. Germline V gene lookup returns CDR1 MNHEY and CDR2 SVGAGI. This CDR3 comprises 14 residues. CDR3 in DNA: TGTGCCAGCAGTTACCAGGGCTGGAACACTGAAGCTTTCTTT. It codes for CASSYQGWNTEAFF.

The chain has TRBV5-4 and TRBJ2-5; D is possibly TRBD2 (7 bases). The CDR3 extends over 14 amino acids. The germline V gene encodes CDR1 SGHNT and CDR2 YYREEE (reference sequence). V shed 0 bases and J shed 4 bases, with 10 bases lying between them. The DNA of the CDR3 is TGTGCCAGCAGCTTGGCGGCGGGGGCAGAGACCCAGTACTTC. As protein: CASSLAAGAETQYF. Full variable domain (rest looked up from reference TRBV5-4 and TRBJ2-5): ETGVTQSPTHLIKTRGQQVTLRCSSQSGHNTVSWYQQALGQGPQFIFQYYREEENGRGNFPPRFSGLQFPNYSSELNVNALELDDSALYLCASSLAAGAETQYFGPGTRLLVL.

This sequence joins TRBV7-9 and TRBJ2-7; 9 bases agree with TRBD1. V trimming: 5 bases; J trimming: 1 base; junction bases outside the gene matches: 18. Germline V gene data show CDR1 as SEHNR and CDR2 as FQNEAQ (reference sequence). The CDR3 consists of 19 residues. The CDR3 DNA reads TGTGCCAGCAGCGCTATCGGACAGGGGTCCCTTAGCCTATCCTACGAGCAGTACTTC. The encoded protein is CASSAIGQGSLSLSYEQYF.

Regarding this clone: Other DNA sequences within the sample encode an identical CDR3. The rearrangement links TRBV9 to TRBJ2-3; tentatively, D is TRBD2 (5 bases). Germline values: CDR1 SGDLS, CDR2 YYNGEE. CDR3 length: 15 residues. V shed 0 bases and J shed 0 bases, with 8 bases lying between them. The CDR3 spells CASSVAGGSTDTQYF. The CDR3 nucleotides read TGTGCCAGCAGCGTAGCTGGCGGGAGCACAGATACGCAGTATTTT.

The chain combines TRBV5-5 with TRBJ2-7; 15 bases are a match to TRBD2. The CDR3 is 16 residues long. Germline loops: CDR1 SGHKS, CDR2 YYEKEE (reference sequence). V was pared by 4 bases and J by 5 bases, with 7 bases of the junction left unmatched. In nucleotides, the CDR3 is TGTGCCAGCAGCACGGGACTAGCGGGGGGTCTGGACGAGCAGTACTTC. Encoded protein: CASSTGLAGGLDEQYF.

The V gene is TRBV6-1, the J gene TRBJ2-7; tentative D call: TRBD2 (6 bases). The length of the CDR3 is 15 residues. Germline lookup yields CDR1 MNHNS and CDR2 SASEGT. Deletions cut 3 bases from V and 2 bases from J, with 14 bases between. CDR3 coding DNA: TGTGCCAGCAGTGAGGCGGGGCTCACGACCTACGAGCAGTACTTC. It yields the protein CASSEAGLTTYEQYF.

This clone was seen only a few times. The chain couples TRBV20-1 to TRBJ2-6, with D tentatively TRBD1 (5 bases). From germline, CDR1 is DFQATT and CDR2 SNEGSKA (reference sequence). CDR3 size: 16 residues. The V and J ends lost 3 bases and 2 bases respectively, with 14 bases between them. In DNA form, the CDR3 reads TGCAGTGCTAGTATCAGGGCGTTGACTGGGGCCAACGTCCTGACTTTC. Its translation is CSASIRALTGANVLTF.

The sample holds one count of this clone. This rearrangement joins TRBV24-1 to TRBJ2-5; TRBD2 aligns across 10 bases. V lost 6 bases and J lost 4; bases outside the gene matches: 4. The V gene's germline CDR1 is KGHDR and CDR2 SFDVKD. This CDR3 comprises 14 residues. In DNA form, the CDR3 reads TGTGCCACCAGTTCTAGCGGGAGTATAGAGACCCAGTACTTC. This translates into CATSSSGSIETQYF.

V usage is TRBV18 and J usage is TRBJ1-5; D gene uncertain. Germline V CDR1 and CDR2: KGHSH, LQKENI. CDR3 length equals 15 residues. Trimming took 3 bases from V and 6 from J, leaving 15 bases between them. In nucleotides, the CDR3 is TGTGCCAGCTCACCCGACGCGCCGGGGAGTCAGCCCCAGCATTTT. Encoded protein: CASSPDAPGSQPQHF. The variable domain in full, completed from reference TRBV18 and TRBJ1-5, reads NAGVMQNPRHLVRRRGQEARLRCSPMKGHSHVYWYRQLPEEGLKFMVYLQKENIIDESGMPKERFSAEFPKEGPSILRIQQVVRGDSAAYFCASSPDAPGSQPQHFGDGTRLSIL.

This rearrangement joins TRBV19 to TRBJ1-6; D unresolved. In germline, CDR1 is LNHDA, CDR2 SQIVND (reference sequence). There are 12 residues in the CDR3. Trimming stripped 5 bases from V and 9 bases from J, with 8 bases between. The CDR3: CASSELSSPLHF. CDR3 coding DNA: TGTGCCAGTAGTGAGCTAAGTTCACCCCTCCACTTT.

The rearrangement uses TRBV19 and TRBJ1-2; D is unresolved. V lost 3 bases, J lost 4 bases, and 9 bases lay in between. The CDR3 runs to 13 residues. Germline CDR1 LNHDA, CDR2 SQIVND (reference sequence). The CDR3 DNA reads as TGTGCCAGTAGTATGCCGCGGAGCTATGGCTACACCTTC. Amino acids: CASSMPRSYGYTF.

There are a few counts of this clone. Here the CDR3 DNA reads TGTGCCAGCAGCTTAGGGGGAGTCTATAATTCACCCCTCCACTTT. Amino acid sequence: CASSLGGVYNSPLHF. This sequence joins TRBV7-9 and TRBJ1-6; D ambiguous. CDR1 is SEHNR, CDR2 FQNEAQ, per germline (reference sequence). CDR3 length: 15 residues. The V gene lost 1 base and the J gene lost 3 bases, with 7 bases spanning the gap.

The chain uses TRBV28 and TRBJ1-5; D perhaps matches TRBD1 (6 bases). The V end lost 2 bases, the J end lost 2 bases, and 19 bases lay between the germline ends. Germline V gene data show CDR1 as MDHEN and CDR2 as SYDVKM. This CDR3 spans 18 amino acids. The CDR3: CASSLEGVGGLGNQPQHF. The CDR3, as DNA: TGTGCCAGCAGTTTAGAAGGGGTCGGGGGGCTGGGCAATCAGCCCCAGCATTTT.

The V call is TRBV7-8, the J call TRBJ2-1; 7 bases agree with TRBD2. J gave up 2 bases and V 4 bases, and 8 bases lay outside the gene matches. Germline-derived CDR1 and CDR2 are SGHVS and FQNEAQ. The CDR3 extends over 16 amino acids. The DNA for the CDR3 is TGTGCCAGCAGCTACATAAAGCGGGGCACCTACAATGAGCAGTTCTTC. Translation gives CASSYIKRGTYNEQFF. The variable domain in full, with the rest retrieved from reference TRBV7-8 and TRBJ2-1, is GAGVSQSPRYKVAKRGQDVALRCDPISGHVSLFWYQQALGQGPEFLTYFQNEAQLDKSGLPSDRFFAERPEGSVSTLKIQRTQQEDSAVYLCASSYIKRGTYNEQFFGPGTRLTVL.